The present TCR beta chain was sequenced within a study of blood T cells in healthy people across ages. Study outcomes and limitations: Relative to aged donors, long-lived donors carried more naive CD4+ cells and displayed higher diversity. There was no known CMV status for donors, so expanded clonotype changes were possibly confounded.

The germline V gene encodes CDR1 SSHAT and CDR2 FNYEAQ (reference sequence). The CDR3 runs 20 residues. With a J-beta primer mix and a sample-barcoded 5' primer, a second PCR ran about 7 to 12 cycles. TCRdb reprocessed the 5' RACE reads with MiXCR, giving one entry per CDR3 protein. The table includes 800,000 to 950,000 distinct CDR3 sequences, under 35% detected once. Total RNA extracted from each sample amounted to at least 6 micrograms. As for this clonotype: Its antigen is as yet unknown. Its ends do not fully match the called genes, so a read error is possible.

A further study also used this sample, focusing on T cells of mothers and their children. From that study: Samples came from three healthy Caucasian mothers and their six children.

This chain uses TRBV7-7 with TRBJ2-1; perhaps TRBD2 as D (5 bases). The receptor comes from a woman aged 35 to 49 in good health. Sequencing was done on a sample of blood. The CDR3 DNA is TGTGCTAGCAGCTTAGGGATGAGGGCCACCGCTTCTACTTCCTACAATGAGCAGTTCTTC. Residues: CASSLGMRATASTSYNEQFF.